The clone carrying this T cell receptor (beta chain) was picked up a small number of times. Other nucleotide sequences in the sample specify the same CDR3. Per germline, CDR1 SGHRS and CDR2 YFSETQ. The CDR3 spans 16 residues. The trim removed 4 bases at V and 4 bases at J, leaving 11 bases unmatched. These data come from a study of cytomegalovirus exposure and HLA in healthy donors. Both 60 Vbeta primers and 13 Jbeta primers went into the PCR. The assay was immunoSEQ multiplex PCR, and TCRdb's table has in-frame clones only and misses some. The sample has under 150,000 clones; around 9% are singletons.

Input material: PBMCs. The V gene is TRBV5-1, the J gene TRBJ1-2; 9 nucleotides match TRBD1. This clonotype originated in a woman aged 40 to 49 in good health and CMV-seropositive. The CDR3 sequence: CASSGAGTGTVYGYTF. Here the CDR3 DNA reads TGCGCCAGCAGCGGCGCCGGGACAGGGACTGTCTATGGCTACACCTTC.